This T cell receptor (beta chain) was captured in a study of OX40 agonist ivuxolimab in advanced cancers. The wider study: Patients in dose escalation had liver, melanoma, kidney or head and neck cancers. Study-wide points: Those patients achieving a partial response at 0.1-3.0 mg/kg showed among the lowest clonal expansion.

The protocol was immunoSEQ multiplex PCR, while the TCRdb copy is restricted to in-frame clones and leaves out a portion. The sample has around 39,000 clones, roughly four fifths seen once. Trimming cost V 7 bases and J 1 base; bases outside gene matches: 6. The CDR3 sequence is 15 residues long. Germline CDR1 is ENHRY and CDR2 is SYGVKD. In regard to this clone: Its cognate antigen is unknown.

This sequence joins TRBV10-3 and TRBJ2-5; 10 nucleotides align to TRBD2. The sequences come from CD4+ or CD8+ T cells sorted from blood, collected in a trial of the OX40 agonist ivuxolimab. The clonotype comes from an adult with an advanced solid tumor such as melanoma, head and neck, liver or kidney cancer. CDR3 amino acids: CAINGIAGGQETQYF. The CDR3 nucleotides are TGTGCCATCAATGGCATAGCGGGGGGCCAAGAGACCCAGTACTTC.